Below, one T cell receptor beta chain is given with its context. What it binds is not known. This specimen comes from a study of graft-versus-host responses after intestinal transplantation. General study points: Peak circulating GvH clone levels tracked with early post-transplant HvG declines.

Here immunoSEQ multiplex PCR was the method, and the copy in TCRdb shows in-frame clones only, minus some. This table has around 90,000 clones, about 93% appearing once. Per germline, CDR1 LGHNA and CDR2 YNFKEQ. This CDR3 spans 18 amino acids. J was trimmed by 2 bases and V by 3 bases; bases with no gene match: 11. Here the sequenced sample was unstimulated CD8+ T cells sorted from spleen or lymph node cells, taken before intestinal transplant. The sequence was obtained from a human donor who received an intestinal transplant. The gene calls are TRBV4-2 and TRBJ2-3; 10 bases match TRBD2. The CDR3 DNA reads TGTGCCAGCAGCCAGATTCTAGCGGGGGAGGCCCACACAGATACGCAGTATTTT. It specifies CASSQILAGEAHTDTQYF.